These 28 T cell receptor beta chains were sequenced from one sample in a study of blood T cell repertoires in COVID-19. Clones were read by immunoSEQ multiplex PCR, and TCRdb kept only the in-frame ones, dropping some. The table lists roughly 290,000 clones, approximately 89% of them singletons, with approximately 8% in the top ten. Sequenced input: peripheral blood. These receptors were taken from a woman between 50 and 59 years old who had recovered from COVID-19.

This chain uses TRBV29-1 with TRBJ2-7, with TRBD1 matching 9 bases. This CDR3 has 12 residues. Trimming took 8 bases from V and 4 from J; bases not matched to a gene: 6. Germline CDR1 reads SQVTM; CDR2 reads ANQGSEA. The CDR3 sequence is CSIRQGVYEQYF. DNA for the CDR3: TGCAGCATTCGACAGGGGGTTTACGAGCAGTACTTC.

This rearrangement joins TRBV30 to TRBJ2-7; D perhaps matches TRBD2 (5 bases). Germline values: CDR1 GTSNPN, CDR2 SVGIG (reference sequence). There are 14 residues in the CDR3. The V gene lost 2 bases and the J gene lost 0 bases, with 11 bases spanning the gap. In DNA form, the CDR3 reads TGTGCCTGGAGTCGGGATCTGGGCTCCTACGAGCAGTACTTC. Protein: CAWSRDLGSYEQYF.

The chain couples TRBV28 to TRBJ1-2, with D possibly TRBD1 on 6 matching bases. The CDR3 spans 14 residues. The V gene lost 5 bases and the J gene lost 6 bases, with 16 bases spanning the gap. Germline CDR1 is MDHEN and CDR2 is SYDVKM. The CDR3 region is CASSPLGGRNGYTF. Here the CDR3 DNA reads TGTGCCAGCAGTCCCCTTGGGGGCCGAAATGGCTACACCTTC.

The chain recombines TRBV5-1 with TRBJ1-1; TRBD1 is a possible D gene (6 bases). The CDR3 runs to 15 residues. Trimming stripped 3 bases from V and 3 bases from J, with 15 bases between. Germline CDR1 and CDR2: SGHRS and YFSETQ. CDR3 loop: CASSWGTSGDTEAFF. In nucleotides, the CDR3 is TGCGCCAGCAGCTGGGGGACATCTGGGGACACTGAAGCTTTCTTT. Using reference TRBV5-1 and TRBJ1-1 for the parts outside the CDR3, the full variable domain is KAGVTQTPRYLIKTRGQQVTLSCSPISGHRSVSWYQQTPGQGLQFLFEYFSETQRNKGNFPGRFSGRQFSNSRSEMNVSTLELGDSALYLCASSWGTSGDTEAFFGQGTRLTVV.

The chain has TRBV2 and TRBJ2-7; a weak D match, TRBD2 (6 bases). The CDR3 covers 13 residues. From germline, CDR1 is SNHLY and CDR2 FYNNEI. Trimming stripped 7 bases from V and 6 bases from J, with 16 bases between. CDR3 residues: CASTKEGLTEQYF. The CDR3 DNA follows: TGTGCCAGCACGAAGGAGGGGCTGACCGAGCAGTACTTC.

The rearrangement uses TRBV3-1 (or the pseudogene TRBV3-2) and TRBJ1-1; 8 nucleotides agree with TRBD1. The CDR3 totals 13 residues. V lost 5 bases, J lost 11 bases, and 10 bases stayed unmatched. Germline V CDR1 and CDR2: LGHDT, YNNKEL (reference sequence). The CDR3 spells CASSYDRGRGAFF. The CDR3 bases are TGTGCCAGCAGCTACGACAGGGGAAGGGGCGCTTTCTTT.

CDR3 protein: CSVERRWRGRGEQYF. The CDR3 DNA follows: TGCAGCGTTGAACGGCGTTGGAGGGGACGGGGCGAGCAGTACTTC. The chain recombines TRBV29-1 with TRBJ2-7; D may be TRBD2 (6 bases). There are 15 residues in the CDR3. From germline, CDR1 is SQVTM and CDR2 ANQGSEA. V gave up 2 bases and J gave up 6 bases, with 20 bases separating them.

CDR3 sequence reads: CASSPGTDSYEQYF. The CDR3 region has the DNA TGTGCCAGTAGCCCCGGGACAGACTCCTACGAGCAGTACTTC. The V gene is TRBV19, the J gene TRBJ2-7; 7 bases match TRBD1. The CDR3 is 14 amino acids. V shed 6 bases and J 0 bases; nucleotides not matched to a gene: 5. CDR1 is LNHDA, CDR2 SQIVND, per germline (reference sequence).

This chain connects TRBV27 to TRBJ1-4, with 9 bases aligning to TRBD1. CDR3 length: 14 residues. Germline CDR1 reads MNHEY; CDR2 reads SMNVEV (reference sequence). Trimming took 4 bases from V and 7 from J; bases not matched to a gene: 4. Here the CDR3 reads CASSSQGAGEKLFF. The DNA for the CDR3 is TGTGCCAGCAGTTCACAGGGGGCGGGTGAAAAACTGTTTTTT.

The rearrangement uses TRBV7-2 and TRBJ1-1, with D tentatively TRBD1 (6 bases). Germline V CDR1 and CDR2: SGHTA, FQGNSA. The ends were cut back, 3 bases at V and 2 bases at J, with 13 bases in the middle. CDR3 size: 15 residues. The CDR3 protein is CASSFWTARNTEAFF. CDR3 nucleotide sequence: TGTGCCAGCAGCTTTTGGACAGCAAGAAACACTGAAGCTTTCTTT. Full variable domain (remainder filled in from reference TRBV7-2 and TRBJ1-1): GAGVSQSPSNKVTEKGKDVELRCDPISGHTALYWYRQSLGQGLEFLIYFQGNSAPDKSGLPSDRFSAERTGGSVSTLTIQRTQQEDSAVYLCASSFWTARNTEAFFGQGTRLTVV.

V and J are TRBV27 and TRBJ2-7; 9 nucleotides match TRBD1. The trim removed 3 bases at V and 3 bases at J, leaving 6 bases unmatched. The CDR3 is 15 amino acids. In germline, CDR1 is MNHEY, CDR2 SMNVEV (reference sequence). The CDR3 nucleotides are TGTGCCAGCAGTTTGGCGGGACAGGGTTTCTACGAGCAGTACTTC. This translates into CASSLAGQGFYEQYF.

V and J are TRBV6-2 or TRBV6-3 and TRBJ2-1; 7 bases line up with TRBD2. V lost 1 base to trimming and J lost 7 bases; unmatched junction nucleotides: 4. CDR3 length equals 14 residues. Germline lookup yields CDR1 MNHEY and CDR2 SVGEGT. This chain's CDR3 is CASSYFLAENEQFF. DNA for the CDR3: TGTGCCAGCAGTTACTTCCTAGCGGAAAATGAGCAGTTCTTC.

V is TRBV10-3 and J is TRBJ2-1; TRBD2 aligns across 7 bases. CDR1 is ENHRY and CDR2 is SYGVKD in the germline V gene. The CDR3 length is 15 residues. Trimming removed 2 bases from V and 3 bases from J; junction bases left unmatched: 4. Here the CDR3 DNA reads TGTGCCATCAGTGAGGTAGCGGGCTACTACAATGAGCAGTTCTTC. This encodes CAISEVAGYYNEQFF.

The gene calls are TRBV4-1 and TRBJ2-7, with 7 bases lining up with TRBD1. The CDR3 has 16 residues. Germline V gene lookup returns CDR1 MGHRA and CDR2 YSYEKL. J lost 3 bases, V lost 4 bases, and 12 bases had no gene match. The CDR3 reads CASSLLLQGPGYEQYF. In nucleotides, the CDR3 is TGCGCCAGCAGCCTCCTCCTACAGGGGCCGGGCTACGAGCAGTACTTC.

This clone was counted a single time. The CDR3 sequence: CASSPPSLNEQFF. DNA of the CDR3: TGTGCCAGCAGCCCCCCTAGTTTGAATGAGCAGTTCTTC. V is TRBV9 and J is TRBJ2-1, with D hard to call. The CDR3 is 13 residues long. The V end was cut by 4 bases, the J end by 7 bases, with 12 bases between. Germline V gene data show CDR1 as SGDLS and CDR2 as YYNGEE.

The chain uses TRBV30 and TRBJ1-1, with a tentative D call TRBD1 (5 bases). Germline CDR1 GTSNPN, CDR2 SVGIG (reference sequence). The CDR3 loop spans 14 amino acids. V shed 2 bases and J shed 0 bases, with 10 bases lying between them. The CDR3 spells CAWSPGQMNTEAFF. CDR3 nucleotide sequence: TGTGCCTGGAGTCCAGGGCAGATGAACACTGAAGCTTTCTTT.

V usage is TRBV5-1 and J usage is TRBJ2-7, with D perhaps TRBD2 (5 bases). The CDR3 loop spans 14 amino acids. V gave up 2 bases and J gave up 2 bases, with 11 bases separating them. Germline assignment: CDR1 SGHRS and CDR2 YFSETQ. The CDR3 spells CASSFSGGTYEQYF. The CDR3 DNA is TGCGCCAGCAGCTTCTCTGGAGGTACCTACGAGCAGTACTTC.

The V and J genes are TRBV6-5 and TRBJ2-7, with a possible D match to TRBD1 (6 bases). This CDR3 has 14 amino acids. The germline V gene has CDR1 MNHEY and CDR2 SVGAGI. With 6 bases removed from V and 3 bases from J, the gap between germline ends came to 15 bases. Here the CDR3 DNA reads TGTGCCAGCAGGCGCCGGGACACGATCTACGAGCAGTACTTC. It is translated as CASRRRDTIYEQYF.

The chain carries TRBV7-9 and TRBJ2-3, with D maybe TRBD2 (6 bases). The germline V and J ends were trimmed by 4 bases and 2 bases, with 16 bases remaining between them. This CDR3 region has 16 residues. In germline, CDR1 is SEHNR, CDR2 FQNEAQ (reference sequence). In nucleotides, the CDR3 is TGTGCCAGCAGCTCCTGGAGGGACGTCCCCACAGATACGCAGTATTTT. This codes for CASSSWRDVPTDTQYF.

V usage is TRBV7-8 and J usage is TRBJ2-5; 7 bases are a match to TRBD1. The CDR3 contains 14 residues. The ends lost 5 bases at V and 5 bases at J; junction bases unmatched: 8. Looked up from germline, CDR1 is SGHVS and CDR2 is FQNEAQ. This chain's CDR3 is CASSPRQGDETQYF. For the CDR3, the DNA is TGTGCCAGCAGCCCGAGACAGGGTGATGAGACCCAGTACTTC. The full variable domain, with the rest looked up from reference TRBV7-8 and TRBJ2-5, is GAGVSQSPRYKVAKRGQDVALRCDPISGHVSLFWYQQALGQGPEFLTYFQNEAQLDKSGLPSDRFFAERPEGSVSTLKIQRTQQEDSAVYLCASSPRQGDETQYFGPGTRLLVL.

CDR3 loop: CAMGDSGNYGYTF. The CDR3 DNA reads as TGTGCCATGGGGGACAGCGGGAACTATGGCTACACCTTC. The chain carries TRBV28 and TRBJ1-2, with 7 bases fitting TRBD1. Germline-derived CDR1 and CDR2 are MDHEN and SYDVKM. This CDR3 has 13 residues. V gave up 10 bases and J gave up 2 bases; unmatched junction bases: 7.

The chain uses TRBV9 and TRBJ1-2; 8 bases line up with TRBD1. Germline CDR1 and CDR2: SGDLS and YYNGEE. This CDR3 spans 14 amino acids. J was trimmed by 4 bases and V by 2 bases; bases with no gene match: 4. DNA for the CDR3: TGTGCCAGCAGCGTGGGACAGGAAACCTATGGCTACACCTTC. Translated, it gives CASSVGQETYGYTF.

This rearrangement joins TRBV6-4 to TRBJ2-2, with 13 nucleotides matching TRBD2. Losses at the gene ends were 5 bases for V and 4 bases for J; bases not matched to a gene: 16. Germline CDR1 is MRHNA and CDR2 is SNTAGT. This CDR3 spans 20 amino acids. The CDR3 DNA is TGTGCCAGCAGTTTTAAACCACTAGCGGGAGGGCCATCGGGCACCGGGGAGCTGTTTTTT. Its protein product is CASSFKPLAGGPSGTGELFF.

This clone was detected once. The CDR3 DNA follows: TGCGCCAGCAGCCAGAATAGCGGGAGGGCAAGTGGGGAGCAGTTCTTC. Translating gives CASSQNSGRASGEQFF. The chain combines TRBV4-3 with TRBJ2-1, with 11 nucleotides matching TRBD2. The CDR3 is 16 residues long. Germline V gives CDR1 LGHNA, CDR2 YSLEER. Germline trimming cut 3 bases from V and 10 bases from J; bases unmatched to any gene: 11.

The CDR3 nucleotides are TGTGCCAGTGGGACTACAAAAAACACTGAAGCTTTCTTT. It translates to CASGTTKNTEAFF. The V gene is TRBV19, the J gene TRBJ1-1, with a tentative D call TRBD1 (5 bases). V dropped 8 bases and J dropped 2 bases, with 12 bases sitting between them. There are 13 residues in the CDR3. Germline CDR1 reads LNHDA; CDR2 reads SQIVND (reference sequence).

The CDR3 reads CASSASGELFF. CDR3 coding DNA: TGTGCCAGCAGTGCGTCCGGGGAGCTGTTTTTT. The rearrangement uses TRBV27 and TRBJ2-2; no clear D gene. The CDR3 spans 11 residues. Deletions cut 5 bases from V and 6 bases from J, with 4 bases between. CDR1 MNHEY and CDR2 SMNVEV come from the germline V gene (reference sequence).

In regard to this clone: Other DNA sequences in the same sample also yield this CDR3. The CDR3 DNA is TGTGCCTGGCTTACAGGGAGCGAGCAGTACTTC. This codes for CAWLTGSEQYF. The gene calls are TRBV30 and TRBJ2-7; weak D call: TRBD1 (6 bases). The CDR3 covers 11 residues. Germline-derived CDR1 and CDR2 are GTSNPN and SVGIG (reference sequence). Between the trimmed V and J ends, which lost 5 bases and 6 bases, there was a span of 11 bases.

The V gene is TRBV15, the J gene TRBJ2-1, with TRBD2 as a possible D gene (5 bases). V lost 1 base to trimming and J lost 7 bases, with 17 bases between them. Germline CDR1 is LNHNV and CDR2 is YYDKDF (reference sequence). This CDR3 region has 16 residues. CDR3: CATSRATTGDRNEQFF. For the CDR3, the DNA is TGTGCCACCAGCAGAGCCACAACCGGGGATAGGAATGAGCAGTTCTTC.